This T cell receptor beta chain was captured in a study of beta chain features in type 1 diabetes. The entirety of the isolated RNA underwent reverse transcription, so expressed TCRB transcripts were sequenced. Naive, central memory and regulatory T cell samples averaged around 3.8 million reads. Assay: immunoSEQ multiplex PCR; the TCRdb copy retains only in-frame clones and omits some. The sample has about 450,000 clones; about an eighth are singletons. Details on this clone: Its antigen is undetermined.

Study-wide points: A potential PCR bias toward shorter templates would be equal in patient and control samples. Any role of HLA type in TCRB rearrangement remained unresolved here. Patients with Type 1 diabetes showed moderately but significantly shorter TCRB CDR3s in all four CD4+ subsets.

This clonotype was obtained from a woman aged 18 to 35 in good health. The sequenced material came from naive CD4+ T cells from blood.

The CDR3 loop is CASSPTGSGEAFF. CDR3 DNA: TGTGCCAGCAGCCCGACAGGGTCGGGGGAAGCTTTCTTT. The chain links TRBV7-2 to TRBJ1-1, with 7 bases identical to TRBD1. The V segment lost 5 bases and the J segment 8 bases; nucleotides outside the gene matches: 8. Germline V gene lookup returns CDR1 SGHTA and CDR2 FQGNSA. The length of the CDR3 is 13 residues.